This is a list of T cell receptor beta chains from one sample in a study of blood T cell repertoires in COVID-19. Clones were read by immunoSEQ multiplex PCR, and TCRdb kept only the in-frame ones, dropping some. The sample lists 57,000 or so clones; more than 60% were seen once. Specimen: peripheral blood. Receptors were obtained from a woman of 80 years or more with active or convalescent COVID-19. The CDR3 runs from the conserved cysteine through the conserved F or W. A D gene is named only where the DNA matches it firmly. For some rows the clone size is stated as once, few or many, or as a class when expanded; others skip it.

v_call	d_call	clone_size	j_call	cdr3_nt	cdr3_aa
TRBV5-5	NA	NA	TRBJ1-1	TGTGCCAGCAGCTATACAGGGCCGAACACTGAAGCTTTCTTT	CASSYTGPNTEAFF
TRBV6-5	NA	NA	TRBJ1-4	TGTGCCAGCAGACAGGGAATTAACGAAAAACTGTTTTTT	CASRQGINEKLFF
TRBV19	TRBD1	NA	TRBJ1-2	TGTGCCAGTAGGTCAACCCACAGGGGTGGATATGGCTACACCTTC	CASRSTHRGGYGYTF
TRBV3-1/TRBV3-2	NA	NA	TRBJ1-4	TGTGCCAGCAGCCAAGGGGGCAGAGATGAAAAACTGTTTTTT	CASSQGGRDEKLFF
TRBV9	NA	once	TRBJ1-1	TGTGCCAGCGGCGAATCTTTAATGAACACTGAAGCTTTCTTT	CASGESLMNTEAFF
TRBV5-1	NA	few	TRBJ1-6	TGCGCCAGCAGCCTAACTGGGACACACTATAATTCACCCCTCCACTTT	CASSLTGTHYNSPLHF
TRBV27	TRBD1	NA	TRBJ1-6	TGTGCCAGCAGCCGGGGACAGATTAATTCACCCCTCCACTTT	CASSRGQINSPLHF
TRBV28	TRBD1	NA	TRBJ2-7	TGTGCCAGCAGACGGACAGGGTTCGGACTCTACGAGCAGTACTTC	CASRRTGFGLYEQYF
TRBV30	TRBD2	NA	TRBJ2-5	TGTGCCTGGCAAGAGGGACTAGCGGGGGGGCCCGGAGAGACCCAGTACTTC	CAWQEGLAGGPGETQYF
TRBV3-1/TRBV3-2	NA	NA	TRBJ1-5	TGTGCCAGCAGCGGACATAGCAATCAGCCCCAGCATTTT	CASSGHSNQPQHF
TRBV21-1	NA	NA	TRBJ1-3	TGTGCCAGCAGCCACACCGCTTGGAACACCATATATTTT	CASSHTAWNTIYF
TRBV27	TRBD1	NA	TRBJ2-5	TGTGCCAGCAGTTTCTCCGCCGGGACAGGGGAGTATGGGGAGACCCAGTACTTC	CASSFSAGTGEYGETQYF
TRBV6-6	NA	NA	TRBJ1-1	TGTGCCAGCAGTTACGAGACTGAAGCTTTCTTT	CASSYETEAFF
TRBV29-1	NA	once	TRBJ1-1	TGCAGCGTTGGGGATGGAGGGGCGGACACTGAAGCTTTCTTT	CSVGDGGADTEAFF
TRBV20-1	NA	few	TRBJ1-3	TGCAGTGCTAGTTCTACTGGAAACACCATATATTTT	CSASSTGNTIYF
TRBV7-9	TRBD1	NA	TRBJ1-5	TGTGCCAGTGGGACAGGAAGACAGCCCCAGCATTTT	CASGTGRQPQHF
TRBV12-5	TRBD1	NA	TRBJ2-3	TGTGCTAGTGGTCCGAACAGGGGGCCCACAGATACGCAGTATTTT	CASGPNRGPTDTQYF
TRBV5-1	NA	NA	TRBJ2-5	TGCGCCAGCAACGCGGGGAGCCAAGAGACCCAGTACTTC	CASNAGSQETQYF
TRBV10-2	TRBD1	NA	TRBJ1-6	TGCGCCAGCAACCGACAGGGAATGAGTTCACCCCTCCACTTT	CASNRQGMSSPLHF
TRBV27	NA	once	TRBJ2-3	TGTGCCAGCATGAGGGGCAGGGGTTTTACAGATACGCAGTATTTT	CASMRGRGFTDTQYF
TRBV6-1	NA	NA	TRBJ1-1	TGTGCCAGCAGTGAGCGGGGGACAAACCCTGAAGCTTTCTTT	CASSERGTNPEAFF
TRBV7-8	NA	once	TRBJ2-5	TGTGCCAGCAGCCTAGGTGGCAACACAGAGACCCAGTACTTC	CASSLGGNTETQYF
TRBV12-5	NA	NA	TRBJ1-6	TGTGCTAGTGGTTTCGATGCCAGAAATTCACCCCTCCATTTT	CASGFDARNSPLHF
TRBV14	NA	NA	TRBJ1-5	TGTGCCAGCAGCCCCCCCGGGAGCAATCAGCCCCAGCATTTT	CASSPPGSNQPQHF
TRBV5-1	NA	NA	TRBJ1-1	TGCGCCAGCAGCTTGGACTCGGAGGCTGAAGCTTTCTTT	CASSLDSEAEAFF
TRBV14	NA	NA	TRBJ1-5	TGTGCCAGCAGCCCCTTCGCGGGTCAGCCCCAGCATTTT	CASSPFAGQPQHF
TRBV6-5	TRBD1	NA	TRBJ1-2	TGTGCCAGCAGCCCAGGGACAGGGGTTGGCTACACCTTC	CASSPGTGVGYTF
TRBV19	NA	NA	TRBJ1-1	TGTGCCAGTAGTACCAGGGTTCTCACTGAAGCTTTCTTT	CASSTRVLTEAFF
TRBV6-2/TRBV6-3	TRBD1	NA	TRBJ1-1	TGTGCCAGCAGCTCCCGGACAGGGGGGAAAACTGAAGCTTTCTTT	CASSSRTGGKTEAFF
TRBV3-1/TRBV3-2	NA	NA	TRBJ2-6	TGTGCCAGCAGCCCCCCCTCGGTTGGGGCCAACGTCCTGACTTTC	CASSPPSVGANVLTF
TRBV10-3	TRBD1	NA	TRBJ2-5	TGTGCCATCAGTCCTAGGGACAGAAAGGGGGAGACCCAGTACTTC	CAISPRDRKGETQYF
TRBV27	TRBD1	NA	TRBJ1-2	TGTGCCAGCAGCAAATCTACTGGGACAGCCCATGGCTACACCTTC	CASSKSTGTAHGYTF
TRBV4-1	TRBD1	NA	TRBJ1-4	TGCGCCAGCAGCCAGGAACAGGGGGGAAAACTGTTTTTT	CASSQEQGGKLFF
TRBV7-9	TRBD1	NA	TRBJ2-7	TGTGCCAGCAGCTTAAGAGGGGGACAGGGAGGCGAGCAGTACTTC	CASSLRGGQGGEQYF
TRBV6-2/TRBV6-3	TRBD2	NA	TRBJ2-5	TGTGCCAGCAGTTACGATCAGCGGGGTTACGAGACCCAGTACTTC	CASSYDQRGYETQYF
TRBV6-5	TRBD1	few	TRBJ1-4	TGTGCCAGCAGTTACGGGGGACAGGGGCCCTATGAAAAACTGTTTTTT	CASSYGGQGPYEKLFF
TRBV2	NA	NA	TRBJ2-3	TGTGCCAGCAGGCCCGGCATTAGCGGATACACAGATACGCAGTATTTT	CASRPGISGYTDTQYF
TRBV20-1	NA	NA	TRBJ2-5	TGCAGTGCTAGTACAGACCAAGAGACCCAGTACTTC	CSASTDQETQYF
TRBV7-9	NA	NA	TRBJ2-7	TGTGCCAGCAGCACCCTCGGACAGAGCTACGAGCAGTACTTC	CASSTLGQSYEQYF
TRBV11-3	TRBD2	NA	TRBJ2-3	TGTGCCAGCAGCCTCTGGCGGGGGGGCCTAGTCCCAGATACGCAGTATTTT	CASSLWRGGLVPDTQYF
TRBV5-1	NA	NA	TRBJ2-3	TGCGCCAGCAGCATCGGCGGTGGAACGGTCACAGATACGCAGTATTTT	CASSIGGGTVTDTQYF
TRBV5-5	TRBD1	NA	TRBJ1-2	TGTGCCAGCAGCGACCACGCGGGCAGGGGGCGTTTAGGTGGCTACACCTTC	CASSDHAGRGRLGGYTF
TRBV10-1	NA	NA	TRBJ1-1	TGCGCCAGCAGCCTGACAGCTAACACTGAAGCTTTCTTT	CASSLTANTEAFF